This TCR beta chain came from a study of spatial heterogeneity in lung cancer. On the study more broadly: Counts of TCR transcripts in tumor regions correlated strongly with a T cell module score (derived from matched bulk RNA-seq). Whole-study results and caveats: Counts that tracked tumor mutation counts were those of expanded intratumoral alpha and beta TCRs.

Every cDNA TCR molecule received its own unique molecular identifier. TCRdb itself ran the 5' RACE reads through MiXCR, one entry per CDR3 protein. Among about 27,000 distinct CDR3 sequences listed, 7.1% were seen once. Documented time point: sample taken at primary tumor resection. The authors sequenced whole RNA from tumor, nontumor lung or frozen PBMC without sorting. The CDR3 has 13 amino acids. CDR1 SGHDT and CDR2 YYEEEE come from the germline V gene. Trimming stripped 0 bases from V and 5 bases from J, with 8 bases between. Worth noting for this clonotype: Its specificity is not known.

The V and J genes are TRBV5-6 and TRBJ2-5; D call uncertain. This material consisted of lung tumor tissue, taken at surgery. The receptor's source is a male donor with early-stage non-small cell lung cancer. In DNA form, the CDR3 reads TGTGCCAGCAGCTTGGGGGGTCTGGAGACCCAGTACTTC. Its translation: CASSLGGLETQYF.